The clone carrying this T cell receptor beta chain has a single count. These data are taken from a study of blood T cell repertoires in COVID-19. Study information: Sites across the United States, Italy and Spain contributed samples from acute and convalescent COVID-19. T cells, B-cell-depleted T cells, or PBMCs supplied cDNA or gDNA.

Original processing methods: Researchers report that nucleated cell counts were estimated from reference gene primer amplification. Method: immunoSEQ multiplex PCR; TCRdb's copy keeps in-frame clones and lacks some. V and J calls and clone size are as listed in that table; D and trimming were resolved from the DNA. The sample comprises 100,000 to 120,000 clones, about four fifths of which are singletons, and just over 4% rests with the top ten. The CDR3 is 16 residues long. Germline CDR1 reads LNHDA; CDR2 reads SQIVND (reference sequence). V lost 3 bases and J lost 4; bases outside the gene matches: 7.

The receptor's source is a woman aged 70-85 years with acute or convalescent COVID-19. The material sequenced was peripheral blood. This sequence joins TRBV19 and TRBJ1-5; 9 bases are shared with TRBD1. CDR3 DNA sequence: TGTGCCAGTAGTATCCGGGGGACAGGGCCAAATCAGCCCCAGCATTTT. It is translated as CASSIRGTGPNQPQHF.